This passage covers 24 T cell receptor beta chains from one sample sequenced in a study of CXCR3-negative and CXCR3-positive naive CD8 T cells. Study conclusions and caveats: CXCR3-expressing naive cells carried TRB CDR3s more hydrophobic than those of CXCR3-negative naive cells.

TRB cDNA libraries were made by UMI-labeled 5' RACE. Using the 5' RACE reads, TCRdb records one entry per CDR3 protein without DNA. The sample holds about 90,000 distinct CDR3 sequences. These receptors have no known antigen. Source material: naive CXCR3+ CD8+ T cells from blood. Subset indicated: CD45RO-CCR7+CD27+CD95- naive CD8+ T cells expressing CXCR3 (TNR3+). The receptor set was obtained from a human donor in good health. Some clones in this sample may be carry-over from other donors' samples.

The rearrangement uses TRBV6-2 or TRBV6-3 and TRBJ2-2; the D call from TCRdb, TRBD2, cannot be confirmed without DNA. The CDR3 loop spans 16 amino acids. Per the germline V gene, CDR1 is MNHEY and CDR2 is SVGEGT. The CDR3 spells CASSSLGVWRTGELFF.

The chain uses TRBV25-1 and TRBJ2-7; TCRdb gives TRBD2 as the D gene, but with no DNA this cannot be confirmed. The CDR3 sequence is 19 residues long. Germline-derived CDR1 and CDR2 are MGHDK and SYGVNS. The CDR3 sequence: CASSEYLPTGRDPPYEQYF.

V and J are TRBV7-8 and TRBJ2-3; the D call from TCRdb, TRBD1, cannot be confirmed without DNA. The CDR3 loop spans 14 amino acids. The germline CDR1 and CDR2 sequences are SGHVS and FQNEAQ. The CDR3: CASSDAGTPRAQYF.

The chain combines TRBV4-2 with TRBJ1-5; with no DNA, the TCRdb D assignment of TRBD1 cannot be verified. This CDR3 has 17 residues. Germline CDR1 and CDR2: LGHNA and YNFKEQ. The CDR3 reads CASSQESGAYTHQPQHF.

The rearrangement links TRBV7-6 to TRBJ2-7; TCRdb's D call of TRBD2 is untestable without DNA. CDR3 length: 18 amino acids. Germline assignment: CDR1 SGHVS and CDR2 FNYEAQ. The CDR3 sequence: CASSREEGHRDPLAEQYF. Filled out from reference TRBV7-6 and TRBJ2-7, the complete variable domain reads GAGVSQSPRYKVTKRGQDVALRCDPISGHVSLYWYRQALGQGPEFLTYFNYEAQQDKSGLPNDRFSAERPEGSISTLTIQRTEQRDSAMYRCASSREEGHRDPLAEQYFGPGTRLTVT.

J is TRBJ2-7 and V is TRBV12-3 or TRBV12-4; TCRdb calls TRBD2, which cannot be checked without DNA. The CDR3 loop spans 12 amino acids. Here the CDR3 reads CASSQDLGEQYF.

V is TRBV20-1 and J is TRBJ2-1; without DNA, the TCRdb call of TRBD1 cannot be checked. The CDR3 length is 15 residues. CDR1 is DFQATT and CDR2 is SNEGSKA in the germline V gene (reference sequence). The chain's CDR3 is CSAPLGTVFGNEQFF.

The V call is TRBV5-1, the J call TRBJ2-4; TCRdb outputs TRBD1, but without DNA this stays unchecked. CDR1 and CDR2 from the germline V gene are SGHRS and YFSETQ. The CDR3 covers 19 residues. The CDR3 loop reads CASSLAGATDPKAKNIQYF.

The V and J genes are TRBV6-5 and TRBJ1-1; TCRdb indicates TRBD1, and absent DNA this call remains unverified. CDR3 length: 13 amino acids. Germline V CDR1 and CDR2: MNHEY, SVGAGI. This chain's CDR3 is CASSLRGPAEAFF.

J is TRBJ1-5 and V is TRBV27; TCRdb lists TRBD1, though no DNA is available to test this call. This CDR3 has 14 amino acids. Germline CDR1 is MNHEY and CDR2 is SMNVEV (reference sequence). The CDR3 is CASSLSSGDQPQHF.

The chain couples TRBV6-2 or TRBV6-3 to TRBJ2-1. Germline CDR1 is MNHEY and CDR2 is SVGEGT. The CDR3 is 15 amino acids. The CDR3 sequence is CASSYTRGTYNEQFF.

The J gene is TRBJ1-2, the V gene TRBV29-1. Germline V gene sequence: CDR1 SQVTM, CDR2 ANQGSEA. The CDR3 runs to 14 residues. This CDR3 is CSVDEGWSNYGYTF.

Here the CDR3 reads CAASSLPSGGFRDNEQFF. The V call is TRBV18, the J call TRBJ2-1; TCRdb returns TRBD2, unconfirmable since there is no DNA. The CDR3 consists of 18 residues. Germline loops: CDR1 KGHSH, CDR2 LQKENI.

The CDR3 is CASSYSTSLGEQFF. The chain combines TRBV6-5 with TRBJ2-1. The CDR3 has 14 amino acids. CDR1 and CDR2 (germline): MNHEY, SVGAGI.

The chain joins TRBV28 to TRBJ2-3. The CDR3 extends over 16 amino acids. In germline, CDR1 is MDHEN, CDR2 SYDVKM. CDR3 sequence: CASSIRTTASTDTQYF. The full variable domain, completed using reference TRBV28 and TRBJ2-3, is DVKVTQSSRYLVKRTGEKVFLECVQDMDHENMFWYRQDPGLGLRLIYFSYDVKMKEKGDIPEGYSVSREKKERFSLILESASTNQTSMYLCASSIRTTASTDTQYFGPGTRLTVL.

The chain has TRBV24-1 and TRBJ1-5. Germline V gene sequence: CDR1 KGHDR, CDR2 SFDVKD. The CDR3 runs to 14 residues. This chain's CDR3 is CATSTRGRFQPQHF.

The chain links TRBV28 to TRBJ2-5; with no DNA, the TCRdb D assignment of TRBD1 cannot be verified. CDR3 size: 14 residues. Germline CDR1 MDHEN, CDR2 SYDVKM. The CDR3 here is CASSQGPGEETQYF. Together with reference TRBV28 and TRBJ2-5, the CDR3 gives the full variable domain: DVKVTQSSRYLVKRTGEKVFLECVQDMDHENMFWYRQDPGLGLRLIYFSYDVKMKEKGDIPEGYSVSREKKERFSLILESASTNQTSMYLCASSQGPGEETQYFGPGTRLLVL.

The J gene is TRBJ2-7, the V gene TRBV29-1; TCRdb calls TRBD1, which cannot be checked without DNA. The CDR3 is 12 residues long. CDR1 is SQVTM, CDR2 ANQGSEA, per germline. The CDR3 here is CSVVFRANEQYF.

The chain joins TRBV14 to TRBJ2-7. The CDR3 totals 12 residues. Germline CDR1 is SGHDN and CDR2 is FVKESK. Here the CDR3 reads CASSQDGDEQYF.

The rearrangement joins TRBV24-1 to TRBJ2-2; absent DNA, TCRdb's TRBD1 call cannot be checked. The CDR3 consists of 15 residues. Germline V CDR1 and CDR2: KGHDR, SFDVKD. CDR3 residues: CATRRQGGETGELFF.

The chain carries TRBV20-1 and TRBJ1-3. The CDR3 runs 14 residues. Germline lookup yields CDR1 DFQATT and CDR2 SNEGSKA (reference sequence). The CDR3 loop is CSARDRSSGNTIYF.

The rearrangement uses TRBV28 and TRBJ1-5; TCRdb reports TRBD1, a call that lacks DNA to check it against. CDR1 and CDR2 from the germline V gene are MDHEN and SYDVKM. The CDR3 runs to 14 residues. The chain's CDR3 is CASSYGTGGQPQHF.

The genes are TRBV28 and TRBJ1-2; lacking DNA, the TRBD1 call made by TCRdb goes unchecked. Germline V lookup: CDR1 MDHEN, CDR2 SYDVKM. This CDR3 spans 11 amino acids. The CDR3 protein is CASSRGHGYTF.

The chain carries TRBV12-3 or TRBV12-4 and TRBJ2-1. The CDR3 extends over 15 amino acids. The CDR3 here is CASTTNGASDNEQFF.